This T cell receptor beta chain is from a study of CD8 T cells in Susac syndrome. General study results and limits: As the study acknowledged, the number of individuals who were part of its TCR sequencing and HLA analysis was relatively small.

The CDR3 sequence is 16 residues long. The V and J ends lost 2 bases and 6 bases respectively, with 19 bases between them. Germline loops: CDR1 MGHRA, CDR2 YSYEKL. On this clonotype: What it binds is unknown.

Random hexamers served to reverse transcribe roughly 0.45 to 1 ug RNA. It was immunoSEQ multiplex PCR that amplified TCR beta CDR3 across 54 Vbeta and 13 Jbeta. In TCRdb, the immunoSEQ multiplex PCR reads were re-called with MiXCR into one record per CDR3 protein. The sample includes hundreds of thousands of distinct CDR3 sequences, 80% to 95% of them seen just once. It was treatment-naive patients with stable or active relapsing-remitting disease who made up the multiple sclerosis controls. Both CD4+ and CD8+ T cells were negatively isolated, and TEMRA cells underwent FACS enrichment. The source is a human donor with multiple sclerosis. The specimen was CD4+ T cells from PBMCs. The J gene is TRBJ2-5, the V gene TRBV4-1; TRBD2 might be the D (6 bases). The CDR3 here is CASSQPGTQKGKTQYF. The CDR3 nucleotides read TGCGCCAGCAGCCAACCCGGGACTCAAAAGGGGAAGACCCAGTACTTC.